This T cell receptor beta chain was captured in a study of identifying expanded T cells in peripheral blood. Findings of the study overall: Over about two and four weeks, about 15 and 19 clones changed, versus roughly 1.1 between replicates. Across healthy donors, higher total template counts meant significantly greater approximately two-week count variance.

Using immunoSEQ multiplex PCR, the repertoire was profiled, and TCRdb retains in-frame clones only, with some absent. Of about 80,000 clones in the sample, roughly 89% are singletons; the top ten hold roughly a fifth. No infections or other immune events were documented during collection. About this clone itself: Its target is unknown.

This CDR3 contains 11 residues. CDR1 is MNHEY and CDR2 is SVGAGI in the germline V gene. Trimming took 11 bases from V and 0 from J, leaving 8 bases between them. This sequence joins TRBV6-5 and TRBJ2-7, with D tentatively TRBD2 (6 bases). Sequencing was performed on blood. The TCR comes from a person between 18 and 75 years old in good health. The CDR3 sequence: CAGGSSYEQYF. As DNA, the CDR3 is TGTGCCGGGGGGAGCTCCTACGAGCAGTACTTC.